This T cell receptor beta chain was profiled in a study of read filtering for tumor transcriptome and immune sequencing (dated by TCRdb to 2020 to 2021). In the study overall: Of the patients in the cohort, about 16 were male and roughly 15 were female, and their mean age was roughly 68 years, with a range of about 40 to 85. By revised international staging, 8 patients were R-ISS I, around 15 were R-ISS II and about seven were R-ISS III. After DNase treatment, whole-transcriptome libraries were prepared using the TruSeq RNA Access Library Prep Kit. One of the main goals was to work out a read-filtering strategy for immune repertoire data, in particular whether clonotypes backed by only a single read should be removed. Per sample, about 4.05 to 10.27 million TCR-region mapped reads were obtained with IR-seq, compared with only about 80 to 1,400 with RNA-seq. Using the same bone marrow samples, the study ran both targeted immune repertoire sequencing and bulk whole-transcriptome sequencing and then compared the TCR repertoires from each method. What the study reported, not specific to this receptor: In IR-seq, single-read clonotypes were 80% to 90% of clonotypes but 3% to 4% of total reads; in RNA-seq they were roughly 73% of clonotypes and more than 40% of reads. Clonotypes were captured by IR-seq at much higher depth and more reliably than by RNA-seq, and smaller IR-seq throughput was sufficient for identification of most shared clonotypes. Rather than purified T cells, the sorted CD138-negative fraction was a mixed bone marrow immune population. When single-read clonotypes were removed, the proportions of shared clonotypes in IR-seq and RNA-seq correlated more strongly.

On this clonotype: Its binding antigen is unknown. Base qualities are not provided; no much larger clone lies one nucleotide away.

The Immunoverse kit was used to build TCR libraries from about 430 ng RNA, with molecular barcoded adaptors covering alpha/delta and beta/gamma chains. The same RNA used for transcriptome sequencing was used for TCR library preparation. Sequencing of the TCR libraries was done on an Illumina HiSeq 4000 with 2 x 150 cycles. Per the source publication's procedure: Using MiXCR, which included quality filtering and error correction, TCR reads were aligned to human V, D, J and C references and then assembled into CDR3 clonotypes. Clonotype counts and gene usage diversity were analyzed with the tcR package in R. Raw mapping reads were checked after the RNA-seq reads had been mapped by STAR aligner version 2.5.3a onto the human GRCh37 genome. IR-seq fastq files were randomly downsampled with Seqtk 1.3 to test the effect of sequencing depth on detected clonotypes. TCRdb reprocessing: public reads trimmed at Q25 with fastp, clones called with MiXCR, in-frame beta chains kept. Rows are unified per CDR3 protein, each entry keeping the most common DNA and genes. The V and J calls were determined by TCRdb, not by the authors. The sample yields 39,000 or so distinct CDR3 sequences; over 11% were counted once. The ten largest clones add up to less than 7% of the sample.

Its CDR3 holds 17 amino acids, cysteine through phenylalanine. Of the read, only the CDR3 DNA is kept; its 51 bases are in frame from base 1. V trim: 8 bases; J trim: 6 bases; unmatched bases: 16. Sequences LGHDT (CDR1) and YNNKEL (CDR2) are obtained from the germline V gene (reference sequence). Every patient had bone marrow sampled at the time of active disease. Ficoll-Hypaque density gradient centrifugation was used to isolate the bone marrow mononuclear cells. Myeloma plasma cells were removed and CD138-negative cells were collected by negative selection after labeling with CD138 magnetic microbeads on a MACS separator. Flow cytometry on an Attune NxT with CD138 antibodies was used to check the purity of the isolated cells. TRIzol reagent was used to extract total RNA, which was then quantified with a NanoDrop spectrophotometer. Paired RNA-seq and IR-seq were performed on the CD138-negative bone marrow sample of each patient.

The sequence links TRBV3-1 to TRBJ2-1; the junction holds 10 bases that match TRBD2. The sequencing sample was made of a population of CD138-negative cells sorted from bone marrow. Explained via the paper, the cell subset or site label denotes: bone marrow mononuclear cells depleted of CD138+ plasma/myeloma cells by negative magnetic selection. This clonotype was obtained from a donor at least 40 years old with multiple myeloma. The CDR3 loop reads CASGPRSLAGFSNEQFF. The nucleotide sequence is given as TGTGCCAGCGGTCCAAGATCACTAGCGGGATTTAGCAATGAGCAGTTCTTC.